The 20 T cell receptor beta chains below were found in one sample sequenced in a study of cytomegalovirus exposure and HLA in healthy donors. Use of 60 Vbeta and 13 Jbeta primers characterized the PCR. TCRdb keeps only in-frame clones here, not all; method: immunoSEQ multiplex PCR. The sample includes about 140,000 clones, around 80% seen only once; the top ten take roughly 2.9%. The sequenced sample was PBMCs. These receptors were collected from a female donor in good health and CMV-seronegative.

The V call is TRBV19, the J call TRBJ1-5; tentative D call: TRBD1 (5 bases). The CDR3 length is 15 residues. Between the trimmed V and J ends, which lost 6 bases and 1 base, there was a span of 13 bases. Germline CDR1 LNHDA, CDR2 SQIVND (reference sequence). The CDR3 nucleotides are TGTGCCAGTAGCCCCGGGACTAGGAGCAATCAGCCCCAGCATTTT. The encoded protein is CASSPGTRSNQPQHF.

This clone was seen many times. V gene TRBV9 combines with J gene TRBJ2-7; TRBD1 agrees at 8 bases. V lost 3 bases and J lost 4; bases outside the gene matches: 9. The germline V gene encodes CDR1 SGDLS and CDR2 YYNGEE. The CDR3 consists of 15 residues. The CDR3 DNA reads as TGTGCCAGCAGCGCCACCGGGACAGGACATTACGAGCAGTACTTC. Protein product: CASSATGTGHYEQYF.

CDR3 sequence reads: CASSPGGRTGELFF. DNA of the CDR3: TGCGCCAGCAGCCCGGGAGGTCGCACCGGGGAGCTGTTTTTT. The V gene is TRBV5-1, the J gene TRBJ2-2; TRBD2 agrees at 7 bases. CDR1 is SGHRS and CDR2 is YFSETQ in the germline V gene. There are 14 residues in the CDR3. The trim removed 4 bases at V and 4 bases at J, leaving 4 bases unmatched. The full variable domain, completed using reference TRBV5-1 and TRBJ2-2, is KAGVTQTPRYLIKTRGQQVTLSCSPISGHRSVSWYQQTPGQGLQFLFEYFSETQRNKGNFPGRFSGRQFSNSRSEMNVSTLELGDSALYLCASSPGGRTGELFFGEGSRLTVL.

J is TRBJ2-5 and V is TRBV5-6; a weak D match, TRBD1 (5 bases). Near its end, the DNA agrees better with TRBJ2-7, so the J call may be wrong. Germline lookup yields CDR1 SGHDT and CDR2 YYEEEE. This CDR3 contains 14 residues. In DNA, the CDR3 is TGTGCCAGCAGTTCTCAGGGCACCTCCTACGAGCAGTACTTC. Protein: CASSSQGTSYEQYF.

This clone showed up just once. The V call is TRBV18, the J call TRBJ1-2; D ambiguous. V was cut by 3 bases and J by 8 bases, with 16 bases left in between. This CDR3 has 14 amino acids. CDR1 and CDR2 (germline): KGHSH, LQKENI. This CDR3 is CASSPRESTGGYTF. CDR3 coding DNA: TGTGCCAGCTCACCTAGGGAGAGCACGGGGGGCTACACCTTC.

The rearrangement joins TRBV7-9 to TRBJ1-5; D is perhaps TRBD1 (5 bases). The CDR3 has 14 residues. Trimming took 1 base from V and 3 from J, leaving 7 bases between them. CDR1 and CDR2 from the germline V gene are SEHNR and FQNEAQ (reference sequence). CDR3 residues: CASSLEGANQPQHF. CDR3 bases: TGTGCCAGCAGCTTAGAAGGGGCCAATCAGCCCCAGCATTTT.

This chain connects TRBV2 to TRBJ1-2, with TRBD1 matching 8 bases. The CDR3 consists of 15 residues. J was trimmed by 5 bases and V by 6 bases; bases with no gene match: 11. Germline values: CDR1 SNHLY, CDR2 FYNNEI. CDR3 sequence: CASSEDRVRGYGYTF. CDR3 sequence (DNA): TGTGCCAGCAGCGAGGACAGGGTCCGTGGTTATGGCTACACCTTC.

In DNA, the CDR3 is TGTGCCAGCAAAGGAGGTAGGGGGTTTAGCGAAGCTTTCTTT. Translated: CASKGGRGFSEAFF. The chain couples TRBV28 to TRBJ1-1; a possible D gene is TRBD1 (6 bases). V was clipped by 7 bases and J by 8 bases, with 20 bases between them. Germline-derived CDR1 and CDR2 are MDHEN and SYDVKM. The CDR3 is 14 amino acids.

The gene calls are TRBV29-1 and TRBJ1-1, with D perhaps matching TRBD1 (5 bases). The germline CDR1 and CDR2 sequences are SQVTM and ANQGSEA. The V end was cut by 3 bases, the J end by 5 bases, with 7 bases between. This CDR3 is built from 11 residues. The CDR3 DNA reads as TGCAGCGTTGATCGGGGGACTGAAGCTTTCTTT. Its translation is CSVDRGTEAFF.

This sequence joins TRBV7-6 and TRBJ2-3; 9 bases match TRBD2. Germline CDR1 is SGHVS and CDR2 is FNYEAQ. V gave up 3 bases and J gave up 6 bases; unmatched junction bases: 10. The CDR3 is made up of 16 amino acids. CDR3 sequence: CASSLLLAGVHDTQYF. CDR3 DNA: TGTGCCAGCAGCTTGCTATTAGCGGGAGTCCATGATACGCAGTATTTT.

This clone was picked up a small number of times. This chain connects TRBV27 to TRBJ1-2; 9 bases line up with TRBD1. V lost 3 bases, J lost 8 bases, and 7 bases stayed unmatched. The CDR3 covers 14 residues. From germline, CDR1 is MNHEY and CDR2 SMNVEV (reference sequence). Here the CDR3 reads CASSFEGDRDGYTF. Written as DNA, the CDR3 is TGTGCCAGCAGTTTTGAAGGGGACAGGGACGGCTACACCTTC.

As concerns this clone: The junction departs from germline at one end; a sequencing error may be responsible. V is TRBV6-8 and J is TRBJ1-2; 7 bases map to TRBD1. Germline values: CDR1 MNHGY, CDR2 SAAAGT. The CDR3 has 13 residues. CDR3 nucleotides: TGTGCCAGCAGTTCAGACAGGGCAAATGGCTACCCCTTC. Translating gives CASSSDRANGYPF.

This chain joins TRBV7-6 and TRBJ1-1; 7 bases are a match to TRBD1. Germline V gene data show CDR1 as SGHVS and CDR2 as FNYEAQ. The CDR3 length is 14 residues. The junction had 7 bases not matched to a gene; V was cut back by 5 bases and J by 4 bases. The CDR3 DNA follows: TGTGCCAGCAGCCGACAGGGTCATCCCACTGAAGCTTTCTTT. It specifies CASSRQGHPTEAFF.

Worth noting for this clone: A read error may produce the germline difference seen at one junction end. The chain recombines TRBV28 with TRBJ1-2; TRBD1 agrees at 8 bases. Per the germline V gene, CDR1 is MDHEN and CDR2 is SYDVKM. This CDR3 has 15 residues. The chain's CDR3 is CASSTRDRFVEGYPF. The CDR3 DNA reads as TGTGCCAGCAGTACAAGGGACAGGTTCGTCGAGGGCTACCCCTTC.

Here the CDR3 reads CASSSRGYEQYF. The CDR3 DNA follows: TGTGCCAGCAGTTCAAGAGGGTACGAGCAGTACTTC. The chain carries TRBV27 and TRBJ2-7; a possible D gene is TRBD2 (5 bases). V was pared by 4 bases and J by 4 bases, with 8 bases between. The CDR3 sequence is 12 residues long. Per germline, CDR1 MNHEY and CDR2 SMNVEV (reference sequence).

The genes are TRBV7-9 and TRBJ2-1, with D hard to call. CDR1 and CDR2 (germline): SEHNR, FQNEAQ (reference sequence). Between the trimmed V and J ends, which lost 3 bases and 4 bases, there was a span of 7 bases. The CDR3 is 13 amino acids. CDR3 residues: CASSLSGYNEQFF. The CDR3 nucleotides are TGTGCCAGCAGCTTGTCAGGATACAATGAGCAGTTCTTC. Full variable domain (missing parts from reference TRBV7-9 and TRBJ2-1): DTGVSQNPRHKITKRGQNVTFRCDPISEHNRLYWYRQTLGQGPEFLTYFQNEAQLEKSRLLSDRFSAERPKGSFSTLEIQRTEQGDSAMYLCASSLSGYNEQFFGPGTRLTVL.

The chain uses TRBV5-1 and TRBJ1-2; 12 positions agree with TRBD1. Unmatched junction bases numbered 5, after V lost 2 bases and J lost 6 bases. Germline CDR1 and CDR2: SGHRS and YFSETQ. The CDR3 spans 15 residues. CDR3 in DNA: TGCGCCAGCAGCTTCGGGACAGGGGGCGTTGATGGCTACACCTTC. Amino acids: CASSFGTGGVDGYTF.

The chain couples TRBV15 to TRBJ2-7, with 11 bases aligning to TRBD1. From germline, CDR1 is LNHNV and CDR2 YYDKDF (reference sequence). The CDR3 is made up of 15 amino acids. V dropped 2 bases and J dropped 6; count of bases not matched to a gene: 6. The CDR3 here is CATSRSGQGDSEQYF. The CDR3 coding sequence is TGTGCCACCAGCAGATCGGGACAGGGGGATTCCGAGCAGTACTTC.

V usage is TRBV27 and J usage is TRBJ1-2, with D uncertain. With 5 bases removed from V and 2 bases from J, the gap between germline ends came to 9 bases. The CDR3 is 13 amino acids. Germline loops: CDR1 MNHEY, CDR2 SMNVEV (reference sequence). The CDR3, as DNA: TGTGCCAGCAGTCCAGGCGGGAACTATGGCTACACCTTC. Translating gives CASSPGGNYGYTF.

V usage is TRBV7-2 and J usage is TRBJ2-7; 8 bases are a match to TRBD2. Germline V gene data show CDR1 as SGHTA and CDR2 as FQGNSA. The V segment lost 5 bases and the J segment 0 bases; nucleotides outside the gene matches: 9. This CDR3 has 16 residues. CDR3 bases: TGTGCCAGCAGCGCCCTTAGCGGGACCGCCTCCTACGAGCAGTACTTC. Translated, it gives CASSALSGTASYEQYF. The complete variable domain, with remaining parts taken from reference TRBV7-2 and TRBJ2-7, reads GAGVSQSPSNKVTEKGKDVELRCDPISGHTALYWYRQSLGQGLEFLIYFQGNSAPDKSGLPSDRFSAERTGGSVSTLTIQRTQQEDSAVYLCASSALSGTASYEQYFGPGTRLTVT.